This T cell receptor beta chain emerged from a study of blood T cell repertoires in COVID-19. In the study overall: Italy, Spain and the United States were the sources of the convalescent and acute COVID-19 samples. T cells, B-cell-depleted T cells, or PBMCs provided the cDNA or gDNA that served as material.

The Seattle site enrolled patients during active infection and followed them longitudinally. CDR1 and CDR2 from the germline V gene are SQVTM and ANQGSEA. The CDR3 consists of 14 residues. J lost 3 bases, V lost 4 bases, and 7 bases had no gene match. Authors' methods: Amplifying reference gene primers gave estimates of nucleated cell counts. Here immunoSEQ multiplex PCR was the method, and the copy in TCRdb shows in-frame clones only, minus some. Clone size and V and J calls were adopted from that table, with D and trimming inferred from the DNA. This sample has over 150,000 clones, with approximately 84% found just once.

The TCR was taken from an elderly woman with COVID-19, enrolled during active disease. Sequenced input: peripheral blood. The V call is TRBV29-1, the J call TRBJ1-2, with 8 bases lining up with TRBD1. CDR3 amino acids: CSVGAGGAHYGYTF. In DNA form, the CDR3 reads TGCAGCGTTGGGGCAGGGGGCGCTCACTATGGCTACACCTTC.